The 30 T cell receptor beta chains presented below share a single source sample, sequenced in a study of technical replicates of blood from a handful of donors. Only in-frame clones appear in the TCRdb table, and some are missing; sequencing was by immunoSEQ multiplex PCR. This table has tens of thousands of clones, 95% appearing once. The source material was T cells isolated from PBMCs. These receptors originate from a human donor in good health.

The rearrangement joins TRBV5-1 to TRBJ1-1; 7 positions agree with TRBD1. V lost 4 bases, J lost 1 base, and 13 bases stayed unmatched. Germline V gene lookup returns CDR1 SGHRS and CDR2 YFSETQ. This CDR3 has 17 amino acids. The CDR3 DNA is TGCGCCAGCAGCCTTTACAGGGGCGGCGAAAAGAACACTGAAGCTTTCTTT. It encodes CASSLYRGGEKNTEAFF.

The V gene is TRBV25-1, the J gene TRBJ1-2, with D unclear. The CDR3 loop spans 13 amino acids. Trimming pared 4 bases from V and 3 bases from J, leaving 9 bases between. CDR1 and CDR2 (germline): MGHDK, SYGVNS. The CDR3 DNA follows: TGTGCCAGCAGTGGCTACCGGGACTATGGCTACACCTTC. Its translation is CASSGYRDYGYTF.

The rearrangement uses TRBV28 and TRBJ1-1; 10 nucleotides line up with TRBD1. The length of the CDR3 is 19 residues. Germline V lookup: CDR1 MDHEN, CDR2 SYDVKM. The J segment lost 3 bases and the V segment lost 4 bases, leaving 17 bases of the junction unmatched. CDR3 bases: TGTGCCAGCAGTTCCCTGGTCGGACAGGGGGACTCCGTAGACACTGAAGCTTTCTTT. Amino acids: CASSSLVGQGDSVDTEAFF.

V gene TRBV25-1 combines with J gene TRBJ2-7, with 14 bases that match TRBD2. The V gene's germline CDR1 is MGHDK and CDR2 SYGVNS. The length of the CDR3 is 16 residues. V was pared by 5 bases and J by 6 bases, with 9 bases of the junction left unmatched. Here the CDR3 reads CASSTTGTSGRGEQYF. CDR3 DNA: TGTGCCAGCAGTACGACCGGGACTAGCGGGAGAGGCGAGCAGTACTTC.

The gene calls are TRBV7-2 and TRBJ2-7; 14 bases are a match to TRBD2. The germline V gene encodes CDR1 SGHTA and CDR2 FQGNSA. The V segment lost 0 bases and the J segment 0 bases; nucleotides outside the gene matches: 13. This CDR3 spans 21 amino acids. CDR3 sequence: CASSLARWTSGGPRGSYEQYF. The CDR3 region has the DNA TGTGCCAGCAGCTTAGCCAGATGGACTAGCGGGGGGCCGAGAGGCTCCTACGAGCAGTACTTC. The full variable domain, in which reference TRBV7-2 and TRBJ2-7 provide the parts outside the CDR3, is GAGVSQSPSNKVTEKGKDVELRCDPISGHTALYWYRQSLGQGLEFLIYFQGNSAPDKSGLPSDRFSAERTGGSVSTLTIQRTQQEDSAVYLCASSLARWTSGGPRGSYEQYFGPGTRLTVT.

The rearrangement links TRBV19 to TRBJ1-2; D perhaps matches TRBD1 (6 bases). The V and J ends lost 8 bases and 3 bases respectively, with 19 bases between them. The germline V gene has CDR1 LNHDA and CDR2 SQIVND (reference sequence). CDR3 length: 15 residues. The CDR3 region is CASQYGGGFDYGYTF. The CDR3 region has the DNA TGTGCCAGTCAATACGGGGGGGGCTTCGACTATGGCTACACCTTC.

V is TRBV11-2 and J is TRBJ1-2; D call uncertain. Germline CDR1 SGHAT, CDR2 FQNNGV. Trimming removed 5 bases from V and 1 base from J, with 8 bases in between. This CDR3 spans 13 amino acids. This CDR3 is CASSATGNYGYTF. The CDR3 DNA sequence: TGTGCCAGCAGCGCGACGGGTAACTATGGCTACACCTTC.

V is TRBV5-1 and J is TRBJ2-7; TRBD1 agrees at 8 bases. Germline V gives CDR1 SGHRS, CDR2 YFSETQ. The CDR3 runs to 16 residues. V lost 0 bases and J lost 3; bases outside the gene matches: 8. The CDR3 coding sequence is TGCGCCAGCAGCTTGGAGATAGACAGGGGCAACTACGAGCAGTACTTC. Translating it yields CASSLEIDRGNYEQYF.

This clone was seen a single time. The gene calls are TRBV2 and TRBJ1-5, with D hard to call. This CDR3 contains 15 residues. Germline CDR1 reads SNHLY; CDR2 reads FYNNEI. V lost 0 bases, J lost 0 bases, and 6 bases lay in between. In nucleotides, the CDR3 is TGTGCCAGCAGTGAAGCGGGCAATAGCAATCAGCCCCAGCATTTT. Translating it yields CASSEAGNSNQPQHF.

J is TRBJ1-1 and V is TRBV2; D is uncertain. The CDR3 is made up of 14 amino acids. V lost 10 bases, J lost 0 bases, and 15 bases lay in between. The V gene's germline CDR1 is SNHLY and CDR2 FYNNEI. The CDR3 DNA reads TGTGCCACCCCAACCCCTCAGATGAACACTGAAGCTTTCTTT. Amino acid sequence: CATPTPQMNTEAFF.

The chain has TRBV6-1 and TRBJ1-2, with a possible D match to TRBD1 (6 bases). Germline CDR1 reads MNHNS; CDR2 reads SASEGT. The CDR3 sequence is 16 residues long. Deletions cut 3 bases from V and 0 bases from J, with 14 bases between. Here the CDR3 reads CASSEGYGGPNYGYTF. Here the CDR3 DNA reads TGTGCCAGCAGTGAGGGATACGGGGGGCCTAACTATGGCTACACCTTC.

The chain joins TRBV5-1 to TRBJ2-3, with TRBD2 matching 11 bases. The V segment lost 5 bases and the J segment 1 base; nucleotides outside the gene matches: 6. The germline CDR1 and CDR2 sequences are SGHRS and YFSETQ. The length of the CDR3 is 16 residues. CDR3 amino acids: CASRSLAGGRTDTQYF. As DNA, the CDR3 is TGCGCCAGCAGATCGCTAGCGGGGGGTCGCACAGATACGCAGTATTTT.

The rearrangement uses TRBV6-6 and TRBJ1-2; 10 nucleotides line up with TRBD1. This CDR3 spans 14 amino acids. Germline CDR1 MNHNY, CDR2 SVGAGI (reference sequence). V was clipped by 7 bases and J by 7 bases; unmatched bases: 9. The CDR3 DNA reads TGTGCCAGCATTAACCGGTGGGACAGGGGTGGCTACACCTTC. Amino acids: CASINRWDRGGYTF.

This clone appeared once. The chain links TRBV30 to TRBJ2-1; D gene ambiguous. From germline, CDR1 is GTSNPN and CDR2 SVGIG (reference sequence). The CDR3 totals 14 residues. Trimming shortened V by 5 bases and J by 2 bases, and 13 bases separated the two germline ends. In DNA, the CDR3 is TGTGCCTGGGAATTGATGTCAGCCTACAATGAGCAGTTCTTC. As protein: CAWELMSAYNEQFF.

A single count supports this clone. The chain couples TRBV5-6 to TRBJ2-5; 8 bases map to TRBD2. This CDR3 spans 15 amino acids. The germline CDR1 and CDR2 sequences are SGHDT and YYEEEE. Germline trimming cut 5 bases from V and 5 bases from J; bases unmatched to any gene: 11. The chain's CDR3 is CASRLRSGLVETQYF. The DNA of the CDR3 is TGTGCCAGCAGACTGCGGTCGGGACTAGTGGAGACCCAGTACTTC.

The CDR3, as DNA: TGTGCCAGCAGTCCGCGAAGGAGTCGCGGGGGGCTAGCATACGAGCAGTACTTC. It specifies CASSPRRSRGGLAYEQYF. V and J are TRBV27 and TRBJ2-7, with 8 nucleotides matching TRBD2. V lost 5 bases, J lost 4 bases, and 19 bases stayed unmatched. This CDR3 comprises 18 residues. CDR1 is MNHEY, CDR2 SMNVEV, per germline (reference sequence).

CDR3 bases: TGTGCCAGCAGTTTAAAGAGGGCCCGGTACCAAGAGACCCAGTACTTC. Translating it yields CASSLKRARYQETQYF. J is TRBJ2-5 and V is TRBV27; D perhaps matches TRBD2 (5 bases). This CDR3 region has 16 residues. Deletions cut 2 bases from V and 0 bases from J, with 13 bases between. The germline V gene encodes CDR1 MNHEY and CDR2 SMNVEV (reference sequence).

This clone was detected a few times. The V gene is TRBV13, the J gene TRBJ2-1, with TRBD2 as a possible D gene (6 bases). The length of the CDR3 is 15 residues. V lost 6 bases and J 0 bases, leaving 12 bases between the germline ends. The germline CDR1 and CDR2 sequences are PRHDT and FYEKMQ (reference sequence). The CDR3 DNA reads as TGTGCCAGCAGGTCTAGCGCGAGCTCCTACAATGAGCAGTTCTTC. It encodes CASRSSASSYNEQFF.

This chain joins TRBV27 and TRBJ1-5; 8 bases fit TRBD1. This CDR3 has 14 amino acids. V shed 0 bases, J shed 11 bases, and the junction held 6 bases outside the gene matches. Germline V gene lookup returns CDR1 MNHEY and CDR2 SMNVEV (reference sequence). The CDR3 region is CASSLSGTGTSQHF. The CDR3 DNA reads TGTGCCAGCAGTTTATCGGGGACAGGTACGTCCCAGCATTTT.

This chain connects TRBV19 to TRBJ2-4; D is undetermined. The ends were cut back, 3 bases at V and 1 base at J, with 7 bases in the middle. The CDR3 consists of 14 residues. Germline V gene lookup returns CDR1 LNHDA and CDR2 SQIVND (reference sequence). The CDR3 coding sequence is TGTGCCAGTAGTATTGTAAATGCCAAAAACATTCAGTACTTC. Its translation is CASSIVNAKNIQYF.

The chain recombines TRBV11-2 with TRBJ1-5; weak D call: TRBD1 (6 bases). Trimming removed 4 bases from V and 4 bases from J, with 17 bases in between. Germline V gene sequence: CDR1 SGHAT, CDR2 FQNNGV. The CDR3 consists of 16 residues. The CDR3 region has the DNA TGTGCCAGCAGCTCCTTAAGGGGGTCTGGTAATCAGCCCCAGCATTTT. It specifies CASSSLRGSGNQPQHF.

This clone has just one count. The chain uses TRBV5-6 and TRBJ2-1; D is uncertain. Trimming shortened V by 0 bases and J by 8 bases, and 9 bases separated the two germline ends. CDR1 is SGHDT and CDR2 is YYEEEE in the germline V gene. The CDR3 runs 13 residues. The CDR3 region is CASSLGSTHEQFF. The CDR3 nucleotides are TGTGCCAGCAGCTTGGGGAGTACCCATGAGCAGTTCTTC.

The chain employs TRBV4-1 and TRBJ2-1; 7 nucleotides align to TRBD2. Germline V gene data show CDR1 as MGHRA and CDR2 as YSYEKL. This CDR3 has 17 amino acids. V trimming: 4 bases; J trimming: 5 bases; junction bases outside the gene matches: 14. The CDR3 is CASSRGTTGGSNNEQFF. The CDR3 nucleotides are TGCGCCAGCAGCCGAGGGACTACGGGAGGTTCGAACAATGAGCAGTTCTTC.

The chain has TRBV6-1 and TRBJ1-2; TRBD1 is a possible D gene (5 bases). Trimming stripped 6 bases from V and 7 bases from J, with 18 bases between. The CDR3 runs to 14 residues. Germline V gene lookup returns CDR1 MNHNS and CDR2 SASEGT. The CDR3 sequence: CASRKGVIGPGYTF. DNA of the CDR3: TGTGCCAGCAGAAAAGGGGTTATAGGGCCTGGCTACACCTTC.

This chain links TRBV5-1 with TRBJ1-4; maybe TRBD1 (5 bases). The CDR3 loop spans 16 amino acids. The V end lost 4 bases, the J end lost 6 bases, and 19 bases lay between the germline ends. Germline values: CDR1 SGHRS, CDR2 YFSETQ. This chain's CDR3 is CASSPTPTRGDEKLFF. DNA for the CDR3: TGCGCCAGCAGCCCCACCCCGACAAGGGGTGATGAAAAACTGTTTTTT.

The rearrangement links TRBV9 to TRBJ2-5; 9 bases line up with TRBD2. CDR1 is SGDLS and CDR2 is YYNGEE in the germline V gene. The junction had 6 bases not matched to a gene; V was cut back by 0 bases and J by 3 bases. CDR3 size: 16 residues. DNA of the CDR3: TGTGCCAGCAGCGTAGGGTTAGCGGGGGTTGAAGAGACCCAGTACTTC. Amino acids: CASSVGLAGVEETQYF.

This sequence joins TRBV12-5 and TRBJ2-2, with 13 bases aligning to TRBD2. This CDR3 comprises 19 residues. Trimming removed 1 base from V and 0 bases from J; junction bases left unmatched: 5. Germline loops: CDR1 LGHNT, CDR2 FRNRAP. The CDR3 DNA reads TGTGCTAGTGGTTTGGGGACTAGCGGGGGCACCTCGAACACCGGGGAGCTGTTTTTT. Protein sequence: CASGLGTSGGTSNTGELFF.

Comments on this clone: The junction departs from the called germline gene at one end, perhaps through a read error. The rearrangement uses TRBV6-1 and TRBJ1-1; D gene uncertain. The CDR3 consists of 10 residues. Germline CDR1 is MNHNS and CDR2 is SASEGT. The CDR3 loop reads CASSGPPGIF. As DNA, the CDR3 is TGTGCCAGCAGTGGACCCCCGGGGATCTTT.

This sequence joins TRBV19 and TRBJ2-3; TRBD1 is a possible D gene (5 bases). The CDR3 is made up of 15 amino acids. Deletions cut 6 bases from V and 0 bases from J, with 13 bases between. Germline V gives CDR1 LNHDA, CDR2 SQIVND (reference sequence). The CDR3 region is CASSKKGFSTDTQYF. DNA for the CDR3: TGTGCCAGTAGCAAAAAGGGGTTTAGCACAGATACGCAGTATTTT.

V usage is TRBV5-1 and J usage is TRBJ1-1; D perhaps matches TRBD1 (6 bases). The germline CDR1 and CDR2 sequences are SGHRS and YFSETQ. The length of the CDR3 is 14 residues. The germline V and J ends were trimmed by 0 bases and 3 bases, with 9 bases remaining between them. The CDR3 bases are TGCGCCAGCAGCTTGGGTGCAGGGGACACTGAAGCTTTCTTT. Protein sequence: CASSLGAGDTEAFF.